This TCR beta chain came from a study of blood T cell repertoires in COVID-19. Overall study context: PBMCs, B-cell-depleted T cells, or T cells were the source of the cDNA or gDNA that made up the material.

Looked up from germline, CDR1 is SGHTA and CDR2 is FQGNSA. J lost 1 base, V lost 3 bases, and 3 bases had no gene match. This CDR3 comprises 16 residues. How the authors handled the data: Estimation of nucleated cell counts relied on the amplification of reference gene primers. Assay: immunoSEQ multiplex PCR; the TCRdb copy retains only in-frame clones and omits some. Clone size and V and J calls were adopted from that table, with D and trimming inferred from the DNA. The sample yields around 200,000 clones, about 83% seen once. The TCR originated in a man aged 55 to 70 who had recovered from COVID-19. The chain combines TRBV7-2 with TRBJ2-5; TRBD1 agrees at 12 bases. Material for sequencing was peripheral blood. The CDR3 is CASSFAGQGAQETQYF. The CDR3 nucleotides are TGTGCCAGCAGCTTCGCGGGACAGGGGGCCCAAGAGACCCAGTACTTC.